Here is one T cell receptor (beta chain) with its context. The data stem from a study of T cells after yellow fever vaccination. Study-level information: Preparing low-cell-number fractions relied on SMART-Seq v4 Ultra Low Input.

Researchers made TCR cDNA using 5'RACE template switching, and this step added a universal primer site and UMIs. One entry per CDR3 protein, called by TCRdb with MiXCR from the 5' RACE reads. The table shows some 500,000 distinct CDR3 sequences, with roughly 13% occurring only once. The CDR3 covers 16 residues. Germline V gene sequence: CDR1 SGHNT, CDR2 YENEEA. The ends lost 1 base at V and 7 bases at J; junction bases unmatched: 7. The chain combines TRBV11-3 with TRBJ2-1; TRBD1 matches 10 bases. This TCR was recovered from a man under 40 who received the YFV17D yellow fever vaccine. The material sequenced was PBMCs, taken on the day of the yellow fever booster vaccination. The CDR3 DNA reads as TGTGCCAGCAGCTTAGGAGGGGGGACAGGGGATAATGAGCAGTTCTTC. It is translated as CASSLGGGTGDNEQFF.